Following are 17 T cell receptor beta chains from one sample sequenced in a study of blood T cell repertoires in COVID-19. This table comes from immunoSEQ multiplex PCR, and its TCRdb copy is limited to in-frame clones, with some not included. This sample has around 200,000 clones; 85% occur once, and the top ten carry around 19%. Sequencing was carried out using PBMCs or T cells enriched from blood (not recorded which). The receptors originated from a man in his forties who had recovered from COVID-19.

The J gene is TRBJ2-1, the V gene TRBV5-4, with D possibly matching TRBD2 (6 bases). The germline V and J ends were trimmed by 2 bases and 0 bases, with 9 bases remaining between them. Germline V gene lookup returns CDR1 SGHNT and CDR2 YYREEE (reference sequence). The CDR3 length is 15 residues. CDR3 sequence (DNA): TGTGCCAGCAGCTTAGGGACTCCCTCCTACAATGAGCAGTTCTTC. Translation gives CASSLGTPSYNEQFF. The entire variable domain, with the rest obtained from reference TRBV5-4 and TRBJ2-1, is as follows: ETGVTQSPTHLIKTRGQQVTLRCSSQSGHNTVSWYQQALGQGPQFIFQYYREEENGRGNFPPRFSGLQFPNYSSELNVNALELDDSALYLCASSLGTPSYNEQFFGPGTRLTVL.

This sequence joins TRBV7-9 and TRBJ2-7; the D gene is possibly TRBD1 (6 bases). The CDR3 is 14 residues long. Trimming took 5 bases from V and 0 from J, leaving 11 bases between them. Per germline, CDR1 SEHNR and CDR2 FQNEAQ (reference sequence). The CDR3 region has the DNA TGTGCCAGCAGCGCTAGACAGGCCTCCTACGAGCAGTACTTC. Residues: CASSARQASYEQYF.

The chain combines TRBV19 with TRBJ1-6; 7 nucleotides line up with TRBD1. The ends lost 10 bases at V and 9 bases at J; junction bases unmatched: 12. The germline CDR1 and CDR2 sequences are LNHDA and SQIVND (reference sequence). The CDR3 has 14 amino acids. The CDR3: CATRTTGVFSPLHF. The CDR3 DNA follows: TGTGCCACCCGTACCACAGGGGTATTTTCACCCCTCCACTTT.

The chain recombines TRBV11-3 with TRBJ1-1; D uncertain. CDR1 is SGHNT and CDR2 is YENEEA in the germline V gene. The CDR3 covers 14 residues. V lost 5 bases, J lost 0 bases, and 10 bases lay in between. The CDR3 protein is CASSREAMNTEAFF. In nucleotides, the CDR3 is TGTGCCAGCAGCCGTGAGGCGATGAACACTGAAGCTTTCTTT.

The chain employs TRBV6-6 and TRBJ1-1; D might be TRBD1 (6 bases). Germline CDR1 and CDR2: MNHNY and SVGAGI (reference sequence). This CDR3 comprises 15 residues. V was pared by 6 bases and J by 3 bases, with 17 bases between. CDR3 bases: TGTGCCAGCAGACCCGGGGGGCAGGGATACACTGAAGCTTTCTTT. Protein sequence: CASRPGGQGYTEAFF.

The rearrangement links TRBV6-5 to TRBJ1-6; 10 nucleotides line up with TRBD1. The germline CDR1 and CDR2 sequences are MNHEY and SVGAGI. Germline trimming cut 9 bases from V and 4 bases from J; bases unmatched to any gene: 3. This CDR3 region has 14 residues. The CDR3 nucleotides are TGTGCCAGGGGGGGACAGGGGTATAATTCACCCCTCCACTTT. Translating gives CARGGQGYNSPLHF.

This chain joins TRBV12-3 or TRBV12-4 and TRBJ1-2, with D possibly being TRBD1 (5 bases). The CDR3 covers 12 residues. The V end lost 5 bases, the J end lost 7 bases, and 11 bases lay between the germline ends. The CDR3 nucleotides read TGTGCCAGCAGTCCCCCGGGGGGTGGCTACACCTTC. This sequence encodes CASSPPGGGYTF.

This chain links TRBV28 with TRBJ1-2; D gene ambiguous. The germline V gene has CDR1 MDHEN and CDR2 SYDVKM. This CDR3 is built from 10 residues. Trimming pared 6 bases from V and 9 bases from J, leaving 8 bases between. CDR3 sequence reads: CASRYDSYTF. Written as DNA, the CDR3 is TGTGCCAGCAGGTACGACAGCTACACCTTC.

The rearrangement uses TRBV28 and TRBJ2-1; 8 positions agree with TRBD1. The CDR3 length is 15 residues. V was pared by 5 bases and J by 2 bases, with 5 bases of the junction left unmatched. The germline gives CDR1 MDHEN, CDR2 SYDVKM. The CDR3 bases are TGTGCCAGCAGTCTTGACAGGGGTCCCTACAATGAGCAGTTCTTC. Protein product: CASSLDRGPYNEQFF. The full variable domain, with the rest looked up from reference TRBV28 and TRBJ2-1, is DVKVTQSSRYLVKRTGEKVFLECVQDMDHENMFWYRQDPGLGLRLIYFSYDVKMKEKGDIPEGYSVSREKKERFSLILESASTNQTSMYLCASSLDRGPYNEQFFGPGTRLTVL.

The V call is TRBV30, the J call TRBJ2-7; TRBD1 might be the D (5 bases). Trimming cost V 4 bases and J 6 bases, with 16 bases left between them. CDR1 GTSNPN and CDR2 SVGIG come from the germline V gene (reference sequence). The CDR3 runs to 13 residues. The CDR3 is CAWTTGYLGEQYF. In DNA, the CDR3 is TGTGCCTGGACCACAGGATACCTAGGCGAGCAGTACTTC.

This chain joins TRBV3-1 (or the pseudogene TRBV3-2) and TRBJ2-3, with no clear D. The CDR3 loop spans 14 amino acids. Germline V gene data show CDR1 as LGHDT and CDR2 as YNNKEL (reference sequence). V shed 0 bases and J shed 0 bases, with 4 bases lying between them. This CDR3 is CASSQDPSTDTQYF. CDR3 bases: TGTGCCAGCAGCCAAGACCCTAGCACAGATACGCAGTATTTT.

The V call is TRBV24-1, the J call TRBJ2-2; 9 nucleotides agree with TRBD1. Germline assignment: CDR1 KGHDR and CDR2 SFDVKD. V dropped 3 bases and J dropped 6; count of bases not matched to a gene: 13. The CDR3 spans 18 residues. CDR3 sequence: CATSDNPGQGVRSGELFF. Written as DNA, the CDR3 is TGTGCCACCAGTGATAACCCGGGACAGGGAGTGAGATCCGGGGAGCTGTTTTTT.

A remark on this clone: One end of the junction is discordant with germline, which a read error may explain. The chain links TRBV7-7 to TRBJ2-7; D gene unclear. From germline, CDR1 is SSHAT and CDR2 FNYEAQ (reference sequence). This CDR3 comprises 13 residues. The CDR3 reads CASSLGAGDEQYF. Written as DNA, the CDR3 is TGTGCTAGCAGCTTAGGTGCAGGTGACGAGCAGTACTTC.

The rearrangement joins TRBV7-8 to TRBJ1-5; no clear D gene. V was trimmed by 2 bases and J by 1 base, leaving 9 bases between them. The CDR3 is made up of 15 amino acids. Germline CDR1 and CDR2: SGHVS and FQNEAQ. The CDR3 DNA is TGTGCCAGCAGCTTACGTCCCGTGAGCAATCAGCCCCAGCATTTT. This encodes CASSLRPVSNQPQHF.

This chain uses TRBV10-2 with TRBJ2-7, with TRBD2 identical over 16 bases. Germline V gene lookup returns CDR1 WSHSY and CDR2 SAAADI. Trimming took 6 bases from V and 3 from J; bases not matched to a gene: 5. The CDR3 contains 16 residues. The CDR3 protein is CASRGTSGRAGYEQYF. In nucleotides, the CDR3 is TGCGCCAGCAGGGGGACTAGCGGGAGGGCCGGCTACGAGCAGTACTTC.

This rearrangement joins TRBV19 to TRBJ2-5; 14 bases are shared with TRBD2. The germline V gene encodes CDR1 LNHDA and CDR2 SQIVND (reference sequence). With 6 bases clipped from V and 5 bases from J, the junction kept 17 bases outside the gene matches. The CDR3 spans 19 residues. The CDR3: CASSRGGTSGREFLETQYF. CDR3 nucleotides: TGTGCCAGTAGCAGGGGCGGGACTAGCGGGAGAGAGTTTTTGGAGACCCAGTACTTC.

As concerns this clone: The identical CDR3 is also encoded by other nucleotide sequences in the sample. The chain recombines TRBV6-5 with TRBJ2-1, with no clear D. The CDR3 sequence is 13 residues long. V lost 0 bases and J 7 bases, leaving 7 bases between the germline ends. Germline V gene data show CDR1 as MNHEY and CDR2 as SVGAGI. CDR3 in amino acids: CASSYSNSNEQFF. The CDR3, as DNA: TGTGCCAGCAGTTACTCGAATAGTAATGAGCAGTTCTTC.